The 20 T cell receptor beta chains below come from one sample, sequenced in a study of blood T cell repertoires in acute mononucleosis. Clones were sequenced by immunoSEQ multiplex PCR, and TCRdb holds only the in-frame ones, with some missing. The sample holds around 1,500 clones; more than 20% are singletons and the top ten take almost 35%. Sample time point: convalescence about 6 months (5-8 months) after acute presentation (visit 7). Specimen: EBV YVL epitope tetramer+ CD8+ T cells sorted from PBMCs, collected during convalescence from infectious mononucleosis. The sample's subset: CD8 T cells binding a tetramer with EBV BRLF1 109-117 peptide (YVL-BR). These receptors were collected from a woman under 30 with infectious mononucleosis caused by EBV.

This clone was detected a few times. A far larger clone is one base from this, pointing to a likely read error. The chain couples TRBV28 to TRBJ2-4; 8 nucleotides match TRBD1. The last part of the DNA fits TRBJ2-7 better; the J call may be wrong. CDR3 size: 13 residues. The germline gives CDR1 MDHEN, CDR2 SYDVKM. The CDR3 sequence is CASSAGGYYEQYF. CDR3 bases: TGTGCCAGCAGCGCAGGGGGCTACTACGAGCAGTACTTC.

This chain links TRBV9 with TRBJ2-1, with a tentative D call TRBD2 (5 bases). This CDR3 spans 15 amino acids. CDR1 is SGDLS and CDR2 is YYNGEE in the germline V gene. Trimming removed 4 bases at V and 4 bases at J, with 15 bases between. CDR3 sequence reads: CASSPDPTGYNEQFF. CDR3 coding DNA: TGTGCCAGCAGCCCCGACCCCACGGGGTACAATGAGCAGTTCTTC.

V gene TRBV7-6 combines with J gene TRBJ2-1; 13 bases match TRBD2. This CDR3 has 21 residues. The J segment lost 0 bases and the V segment lost 6 bases, leaving 17 bases of the junction unmatched. The germline V gene encodes CDR1 SGHVS and CDR2 FNYEAQ. In nucleotides, the CDR3 is TGTGCCAGCAGGGGGACAGGGTCCGGGACTAGCGGGGCATACTCCTACAATGAGCAGTTCTTC. It encodes CASRGTGSGTSGAYSYNEQFF.

The sample holds many counts of this clone. J is TRBJ2-1 and V is TRBV5-5; D possibly corresponds to TRBD2 (5 bases). Germline CDR1 SGHKS, CDR2 YYEKEE (reference sequence). Trimming cost V 4 bases and J 4 bases, with 15 bases left between them. The CDR3 loop spans 15 amino acids. CDR3 coding DNA: TGTGCCAGCAGCCCCGACCCCACGGGGTACAATGAGCAGTTCTTC. It encodes CASSPDPTGYNEQFF.

The rearrangement uses TRBV29-1 and TRBJ2-1; 9 nucleotides align to TRBD2. Germline assignment: CDR1 SQVTM and CDR2 ANQGSEA. J was trimmed by 0 bases and V by 6 bases; bases with no gene match: 24. This CDR3 is built from 21 residues. The CDR3 nucleotides read TGCAGCGTCGGAGGGCCGGGGTCCGGGGCTAGCGGGGCATACTCCTACAATGAGCAGTTCTTC. Translating it yields CSVGGPGSGASGAYSYNEQFF.

A note on this clone: A junction end diverges from the germline sequence, so it may reflect a read error. The genes are TRBV29-1 and TRBJ2-1, with 11 bases lining up with TRBD2. The CDR3 is 21 amino acids. The germline CDR1 and CDR2 sequences are SQVTM and ANQGSEA. In DNA form, the CDR3 reads TGCATCGTAGGAGGGACAGGGTCCGTGACTAGCGGGGCATACTCCTACAATGAGCAGATCTTC. Protein sequence: CIVGGTGSVTSGAYSYNEQIF.

About this clone itself: A far larger clone is a single base away, which makes a read error likely. The chain combines TRBV28 with TRBJ1-5, with D possibly being TRBD1 (6 bases). Trimming cost V 3 bases and J 6 bases, with 15 bases left between them. This CDR3 is 15 amino acids long. CDR1 and CDR2 from the germline V gene are MDHEN and SYDVKM. The CDR3 loop reads CASSLLLGGAQPQHF. Written as DNA, the CDR3 is TGTGCCAGCAGTTTGCTTCTGGGGGGGGCTCAGCCCCAGCATTTT.

Regarding this clone: Mismatch with germline at one junction end may stem from a read error. V is TRBV10-2 and J is TRBJ2-7; 10 bases line up with TRBD2. The CDR3 length is 15 residues. Per the germline V gene, CDR1 is WSHSY and CDR2 is SAAADI. Here the CDR3 DNA reads TGTGCCAGCAGCTTAGTCCTAGCGGGAGTTCACGAGCAGTACTTC. This encodes CASSLVLAGVHEQYF.

CDR3 DNA sequence: TGCAGCTTAGGAGTGACAGGTTCCGGGACTAGCGGGGCATACTCCTACAATGAGCAGTTCTTC. Protein sequence: CSLGVTGSGTSGAYSYNEQFF. The chain combines TRBV29-1 with TRBJ2-1; 13 bases fit TRBD2. Germline CDR1 SQVTM, CDR2 ANQGSEA. V dropped 8 bases and J dropped 0; count of bases not matched to a gene: 22. The CDR3 has 21 residues.

This clone is classed as large. The chain joins TRBV15 to TRBJ2-7, with D maybe TRBD2 (6 bases). CDR3 length: 14 residues. The germline V gene encodes CDR1 LNHNV and CDR2 YYDKDF (reference sequence). The V and J ends lost 1 base and 6 bases respectively, with 13 bases between them. The CDR3 sequence is CATSRAAERAEQYF. In DNA form, the CDR3 reads TGTGCCACCAGCAGAGCAGCCGAGCGGGCCGAGCAGTACTTC.

This clone is labeled as large. The sample holds other DNA sequences that translate to the same CDR3. This chain joins TRBV27 and TRBJ2-7, with 7 bases that match TRBD2. The CDR3 contains 16 residues. V lost 0 bases and J lost 3; bases outside the gene matches: 8. Germline V lookup: CDR1 MNHEY, CDR2 SMNVEV (reference sequence). The CDR3 coding sequence is TGTGCCAGCAGTTTATCGATCCGGGAGGCTCTCTACGAGCAGTACTTC. Translated, it gives CASSLSIREALYEQYF.

On this clone itself: A far bigger clonotype differs at one base, so this is likely a read error. The rearrangement uses TRBV7-8 and TRBJ1-5; the match to TRBD1 covers 7 bases. The CDR3 sequence is 15 residues long. CDR1 SGHVS and CDR2 FQNEAQ come from the germline V gene. In nucleotides, the CDR3 is TGTGCCAGCCGAACAGGGGTAATGAGTAATCAGCCCCATCATTTT. This translates into CASRTGVMSNQPHHF.

As concerns this clone: Being one base from a much bigger clone, this may be a read error. The chain employs TRBV30 and TRBJ2-1, with D tentatively TRBD1 or TRBD2 (5 bases each). Trimming took 8 bases from V and 2 from J, leaving 16 bases between them. The CDR3 spans 14 residues. Germline assignment: CDR1 GTSNPN and CDR2 SVGIG (reference sequence). DNA for the CDR3: TGTGCCAGTACTGGGGGAGTGACCTACAATGAGCAGTTCTTC. Residues: CASTGGVTYNEQFF.

The table lists this clone with a few counts. At one of its ends the junction is not consistent with the germline gene, which may arise from a read error. CDR3 DNA sequence: TGTGCCAGCAGGGGGTTGAGGATAGAGCAGTTCTTC. This codes for CASRGLRIEQFF. This chain uses TRBV10-2 with TRBJ2-1; TRBD1 matches at 7 bases. The CDR3 is made up of 12 amino acids. CDR1 and CDR2 from the germline V gene are WSHSY and SAAADI.

This clone was counted at least ten times. The CDR3 sequence: CASSFLLGGAQPQHF. The CDR3 coding sequence is TGTGCCAGCAGTTTCCTTCTGGGGGGGGCTCAGCCCCAGCATTTT. V usage is TRBV6-5 and J usage is TRBJ1-5, with a weak D call TRBD1 (6 bases). Germline V gene sequence: CDR1 MNHEY, CDR2 SVGAGI. Trimming removed 4 bases at V and 6 bases at J, with 16 bases between. The CDR3 consists of 15 residues.

About this clone itself: An end of the junction does not agree with germline; a read error may underlie this. The J gene is TRBJ2-1, the V gene TRBV29-1, with TRBD2 identical over 9 bases. The CDR3 length is 21 residues. CDR1 is SQVTM and CDR2 is ANQGSEA in the germline V gene. The CDR3 loop is CRVGGTGAGASGAYSYNEQFF. CDR3 DNA: TGCCGCGTAGGCGGGACCGGGGCCGGGGCTAGCGGGGCATACTCCTACAATGAGCAGTTCTTC.

In its sample, this clone was seen a few times. The chain couples TRBV15 to TRBJ2-2; no clear D. CDR3 length: 12 residues. V lost 10 bases to trimming and J lost 6 bases, with 12 bases between them. From germline, CDR1 is LNHNV and CDR2 YYDKDF (reference sequence). CDR3 coding DNA: TGTGCCAGCAGACAAACGTCCGGGGAGCTGTTTTTT. Protein sequence: CASRQTSGELFF.

To note about this clone: A read error likely explains this, since a far larger clone differs by one base. The gene calls are TRBV29-1 and TRBJ2-2, with 14 bases aligning to TRBD2. The ends lost 4 bases at V and 0 bases at J; junction bases unmatched: 13. Germline V CDR1 and CDR2: SQVTM, ANQGSEA. CDR3 length equals 20 residues. CDR3 loop: CSVAKPSGLAGGSNTGELFF. For the CDR3, the DNA is TGCAGCGTTGCCAAGCCCTCCGGACTAGCGGGAGGTTCGAACACCGGGGAGCTGTTTTTT.

A word on this clone: A far more abundant clone sits one base away, making this likely a read error. The V and J genes are TRBV28 and TRBJ2-1; D possibly corresponds to TRBD2 (5 bases). The CDR3 has 12 amino acids. Trimming took 6 bases from V and 10 from J, leaving 13 bases between them. Germline V gives CDR1 MDHEN, CDR2 SYDVKM. The CDR3 region is CASSRYSEEQFF. CDR3 nucleotide sequence: TGTGCCAGCAGCCGCTATAGCGAGGAGCAGTTCTTC.

This clone was recorded a few times. A far larger clone lies a single base away; this is likely a read error. Other nucleotide sequences in the sample specify the same CDR3. The gene calls are TRBV28 and TRBJ1-5, with a tentative D call TRBD1 (6 bases). The CDR3 extends over 15 amino acids. The germline V gene encodes CDR1 MDHEN and CDR2 SYDVKM. The germline V and J ends were trimmed by 3 bases and 6 bases, with 15 bases remaining between them. CDR3 sequence reads: CASSFLLGGAQPQHF. As DNA, the CDR3 is TGTGCCAGCAGTTTCCTGCTGGGGGGGGCTCAGCCCCAGCATTTT.